This T cell receptor (beta chain) was recovered during a study of cytomegalovirus exposure and HLA in healthy donors (TCRdb year 2017). The study in broad terms: An earlier analysis of some 550 of the donors reported 250 to 300 Gb of sequence data and more than 90 million unique TCR beta sequences from 150 million to 200 million T cells. Roughly 300 gigabases of sequencing data and 70 million to 100 million unique TCR sequences made up an early release that covered several hundred HLA-typed donors. The genetic ancestry cluster associated with self-reported Caucasian donors included 65% to 90% of the roughly 380 genotyped donors. The study aimed to test whether signatures of past pathogen exposure could be identified by cataloging public T cell receptors. The study used immunosequencing to profile the T cell repertoires of 670 or so subjects and linked those repertoires to cytomegalovirus serostatus. Along with the approximately 700-subject first cohort, a separate validation cohort of over a hundred different subjects was used. To predict cytomegalovirus infection status, the study combined high-throughput TCR immunosequencing, statistical association of individual TCRs with disease status, and machine learning. A later analysis re-examined previously published TCR beta repertoires from roughly 650 donors and added high-resolution HLA genotyping to investigate patterns of TCR occurrence. The later analysis used no new phenotypic data to find candidate immune exposures, relying instead on TCR beta sequences and their occurrence across donors. To decide whether each TCR beta V gene segment behaved as functional or pseudogenic, an earlier analysis of some 600 of the donors relied on high-throughput TCR beta sequencing. Donor age, sex, ethnicity and CMV serostatus were compiled alongside the repertoire data. Genome-wide SNP genotypes for about 60% of the 666 donors were used in a later genetic analysis, which treated that subset as a discovery cohort. Every discovery cohort repertoire had been produced on one sequencing platform. HLA typing covered class I and class II loci at four-digit resolution. The number of donors typed differed by locus, with roughly 620-630 for A, B, C, DRB1 and DQB1, around 520 for DQA1, nearly 610 for DPA1, and around 430 for DPB1. Five DR-DQ haplotypes were handled as single units for association and clustering because linkage in the cohort was strong. On average, approximately 250,000 unique TCR beta nucleotide sequences were sequenced per donor among fewer than 500 genotyped donors of the cohort, with around 19% of those sequences being non-productive. Study-wide conclusions, independent of this receptor: An association between a missense DCLRE1C variant and V-gene and J-gene trimming of TCR beta chains was found in a later genetic analysis and replicated in an independent cohort. In a later analysis, most CMV-associated TCR beta chains were found to appear HLA-restricted, with HLA associations seemingly driven largely by CMV exposure. The 87-base-pair reads could not distinguish some IMGT-functional V segments, including TRBV6-2 and TRBV6-3, so those segments were excluded. A further reported finding was that TCR beta sequences accurately predicted the HLA-A and HLA-B alleles for most subjects in the first cohort. Most TCR sequences were observed very rarely across donors, whereas some public TCRs were present in many individuals. A later analysis found that HLA-associated TCR beta chains were more clonally expanded and had lower generation probabilities than equally common non-associated chains. Because some donors lacked HLA typing at each locus, the association tests relied only on the typed subset. A later analysis found that TCR association rates varied across HLA loci, with DRB1 alleles showing the most associated TCRs and HLA-C alleles the fewest. A cluster of highly shared sequence variants was judged likely to be a technical artifact of the sequencing pipeline. The authors suggested that the approach could potentially be generalized to other disease states and immunological phenotypes. In a later analysis, several top co-occurrence clusters were reported to appear linked to parvovirus B19, influenza, CMV and Epstein-Barr virus. A total of fewer than 200 TCR beta chains were listed by the study as associated with cytomegalovirus. Strong co-occurrence of HLA alleles, especially DR and DQ, made assigning TCR associations to individual alleles difficult. Correlated functional status among segregating V segments might be attributable to linkage disequilibrium, but an unknown experimental factor could not be ruled out. Compared with the 666-donor mean, donors in an Asian-associated ancestry cluster had fewer N-insertions in productive TCRs, according to a later genetic analysis. The cohort was sequenced for TCR beta chains only, and without alpha or paired-chain data the features that could be detected were limited. For the cohort, immune exposure information was limited to CMV serostatus. At a false discovery rate of 0.05, a later analysis linked around 15,000 TCR beta sequences to specific HLA alleles. Broadly in line with IMGT annotations, most TCR beta V segments showed up in productive rearrangements about 87% or about 30% of the time in an earlier analysis of under 700 of the donors. In both the original and validation cohorts, the classifier was reported to diagnose cytomegalovirus status with high specificity and sensitivity. A few of the identified cytomegalovirus-associated TCR beta chains were confirmed in vitro to be specific for cytomegalovirus antigens. Presence/absence analyses assumed roughly uniform sequencing depth across donors, an assumption that may not hold. The earlier analysis of around 600 of the donors excluded 15 to 20 rarely observed V segments, including chromosome 9 orphons, because counts were too low.

The cohort consisted of 666 healthy bone marrow donors. All cohort members were sampled while nominally healthy, although unrecorded immune exposures were likely present. The donor tested CMV seropositive and was one of the 289 seropositive cohort members. Every donor gave a peripheral blood sample, and the peripheral blood mononuclear cells from that sample were used for TCR beta sequencing. The Qiagen DNeasy Blood Extraction Kit was used to extract genomic DNA from the blood cell samples. This clone was counted a few times. The target of this receptor is not known. Nothing much larger sits one base from this clone, and base qualities are not available. CDR1 and CDR2, per the germline V gene, are SGHRS and YFSETQ. V has 1 base trimmed and J has 5 bases trimmed; junction bases matching no gene number 6. The CDR3 runs 15 residues from the cysteine to the phenylalanine. Only the CDR3 region is kept as DNA, spanning 45 bases read in frame from base 1.

To prepare the library, the immunoSEQ multiplex PCR assay was applied. For the multiplex PCR, a mixture combining 60 forward primers for TCR Vbeta segments and 13 reverse primers for TCR Jbeta segments was used. A multiplex PCR assay on genomic DNA amplified the CDR3 region of rearranged TCR beta genes. The amplified TCR beta libraries were sequenced on the Illumina HiSeq System as 87-base-pair reads. For the original study's pipeline: In a later analysis, around 80 million unique TCR beta chains were counted across the roughly 610 repertoires, and roughly 11 million of these chains were shared by at least two donors. Raw reads were error-corrected and collapsed into unique sequences by a nearest-neighbor algorithm in which closely related sequences were merged to remove PCR and sequencing errors. CDR3 sequences were aligned to IMGT reference sequences to assign V, D and J gene segments. For a sequence to be retained, at least a six-nucleotide match to both a V gene segment and a J gene segment was required. Rearrangements were classified as productive when the CDR3 lacked stop codons and remained in frame with V and J, and all other rearrangements were classified as non-productive. Following IMGT convention, CDR3 was defined as the stretch from the second conserved V-encoded cysteine up to the conserved J-encoded phenylalanine. The earlier analysis of about 590 of the donors excluded sequences that lacked an unambiguous match to a single V gene segment. An earlier analysis of around 600 of the donors classified V segments as functional when productive rearrangements were above 56.7% and as segregating when the standard deviation between donors was above 5%. To diagnose cytomegalovirus status from the catalog of TCR beta chain sequences, a statistical classification framework was built. In a later analysis, TCR nucleotide sequences were compared against IMGT/GENE-DB human TR gene sequences so that V and J genes could be assigned. A later analysis assigned CDR3 sequences and most-parsimonious VDJ recombination scenarios with the TCRdist pipeline. In a later analysis, each TCR beta chain was defined by its CDR3 amino acid sequence together with its V-gene family, and reads lacking a unique V-gene family were excluded. To address suspected cross-contamination and a sequencing artifact, a later analysis removed approximately 600 highly shared, low-generation-probability nucleotide sequences. For each public chain, a later analysis derived a clonal expansion index from normalized ranks of inferred template counts within each repertoire. A later analysis computed generation probabilities with a VDJ recombination model fitted to out-of-frame rearrangements, and checked the results against IGoR. In a later analysis, TCR-TCR, TCR-HLA and TCR-CMV co-occurrence was scored with hypergeometric tests, and a repertoire-size bias correction was applied to TCR pairs. A later analysis estimated false discovery rates by permuting HLA or CMV assignments 20 times. In a later analysis, co-occurring TCRs were grouped using DBSCAN, with TCRdist sequence similarity added in when clustering inside HLA-allele-positive subsets. Repertoires with fewer than 30,000 or more than 120,000 public chains, plus five repertoires with anomalous nucleotide sharing, were excluded from co-occurrence clustering. Not all clones reach the TCRdb copy of this immuneACCESS table, which keeps in-frame sequences only. Checked studies attribute under half of the gap to unresolved V genes and leave the rest unexplained. V and J calls and clone size are as listed in that table; D and trimming were resolved from the DNA. For this sample there are over 100,000 clones; about 82% appear just once. Around 2% of the sample goes to the ten largest clones.

The origin of this receptor is a female donor in good health and CMV-seropositive. The sequenced material came from PBMCs. The chain uses TRBV5-1 and TRBJ2-1; 7 central bases correspond to TRBD1. The CDR3 amino acid sequence is: CASSLTGEVNNEQFF. The DNA reads TGCGCCAGCAGCTTGACAGGGGAAGTTAACAATGAGCAGTTCTTC.